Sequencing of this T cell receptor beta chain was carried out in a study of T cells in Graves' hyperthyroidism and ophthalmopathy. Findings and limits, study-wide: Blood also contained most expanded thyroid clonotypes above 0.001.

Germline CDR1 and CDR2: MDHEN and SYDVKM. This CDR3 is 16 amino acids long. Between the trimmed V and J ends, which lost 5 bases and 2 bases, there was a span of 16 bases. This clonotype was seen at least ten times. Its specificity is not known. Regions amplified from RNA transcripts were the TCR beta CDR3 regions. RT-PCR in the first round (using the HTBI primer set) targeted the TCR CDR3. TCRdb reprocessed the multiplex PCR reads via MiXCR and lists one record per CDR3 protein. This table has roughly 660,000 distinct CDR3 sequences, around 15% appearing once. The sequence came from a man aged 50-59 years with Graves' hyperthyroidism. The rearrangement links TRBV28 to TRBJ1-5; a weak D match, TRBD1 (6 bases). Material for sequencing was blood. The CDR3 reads CASSVQGFGGNQPQHF. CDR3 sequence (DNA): TGTGCCAGCAGTGTCCAGGGGTTTGGGGGCAATCAGCCCCAGCATTTT.